One sample yielded the 30 T cell receptor beta chains listed below, sequenced in a study of blood T cell repertoires in COVID-19. Method: immunoSEQ multiplex PCR; TCRdb's copy keeps in-frame clones and lacks some. In the table there are tens of thousands of clones, around 78% of which are singletons. The sequenced material came from peripheral blood. The source of these receptors is a human donor in a cohort sampled during active COVID-19.

J is TRBJ2-2 and V is TRBV6-2 or TRBV6-3; a weak D match, TRBD1 (6 bases). CDR1 and CDR2 from the germline V gene are MNHEY and SVGEGT. V gave up 4 bases and J gave up 2 bases, with 14 bases separating them. This CDR3 region has 16 residues. CDR3: CASSSPRTVNTGELFF. The CDR3 DNA sequence: TGTGCCAGCAGTTCCCCTCGGACAGTAAACACCGGGGAGCTGTTTTTT.

The chain uses TRBV6-4 and TRBJ1-6; no definite D call. Per the germline V gene, CDR1 is MRHNA and CDR2 is SNTAGT. CDR3 length equals 13 residues. The V and J ends lost 4 bases and 9 bases respectively, with 10 bases between them. The CDR3 sequence is CASSARHGSPLHF. The CDR3 DNA is TGTGCCAGCAGTGCGAGGCATGGTTCACCCCTCCACTTT.

The chain is built from TRBV12-3 or TRBV12-4 and TRBJ1-5; no clear D. V was pared by 3 bases and J by 3 bases, with 6 bases between. This CDR3 comprises 13 residues. CDR3 sequence reads: CASSFQFNQPQHF. The CDR3, as DNA: TGTGCCAGCAGTTTCCAGTTCAATCAGCCCCAGCATTTT.

The chain has TRBV6-2 or TRBV6-3 and TRBJ1-3, with a possible D match to TRBD1 (5 bases). The germline V and J ends were trimmed by 2 bases and 0 bases, with 8 bases remaining between them. Per the germline V gene, CDR1 is MNHEY and CDR2 is SVGEGT. CDR3 length: 15 amino acids. CDR3 sequence: CASSYDSISGNTIYF. The CDR3 DNA is TGTGCCAGCAGTTACGACAGCATCTCTGGAAACACCATATATTTT.

The gene calls are TRBV5-1 and TRBJ2-1; 7 bases match TRBD1. Losses at the gene ends were 4 bases for V and 5 bases for J; bases not matched to a gene: 3. This CDR3 is built from 13 residues. Germline V CDR1 and CDR2: SGHRS, YFSETQ. The chain's CDR3 is CASSQDRNNEQFF. The CDR3 DNA reads TGCGCCAGCAGCCAGGACAGGAACAATGAGCAGTTCTTC.

The chain employs TRBV19 and TRBJ1-2, with TRBD1 identical over 10 bases. The CDR3 length is 16 residues. CDR1 and CDR2 from the germline V gene are LNHDA and SQIVND (reference sequence). V lost 7 bases to trimming and J lost 4 bases; unmatched junction nucleotides: 12. The DNA for the CDR3 is TGTGCCAGTACGGGGACAGGGGTAGGAGGGGGCTATGGCTACACCTTC. This encodes CASTGTGVGGGYGYTF.

The chain uses TRBV14 and TRBJ1-1, with 8 bases identical to TRBD1. V dropped 1 base and J dropped 1; count of bases not matched to a gene: 5. This CDR3 comprises 16 residues. The germline V gene has CDR1 SGHDN and CDR2 FVKESK. In DNA form, the CDR3 reads TGTGCCAGCAGCCAAGTTGGACAGGGATGGAACACTGAAGCTTTCTTT. Translation gives CASSQVGQGWNTEAFF.

The chain joins TRBV25-1 to TRBJ2-3, with 11 bases fitting TRBD2. This CDR3 has 16 amino acids. CDR1 and CDR2 from the germline V gene are MGHDK and SYGVNS. With V trimmed by 6 bases and J by 5 bases, 10 bases remained unmatched. In nucleotides, the CDR3 is TGTGCCAGCAGCCTCCCTAGCGGGGGGTATGGAGATACGCAGTATTTT. This translates into CASSLPSGGYGDTQYF.

V is TRBV9 and J is TRBJ1-4; the D gene is possibly TRBD1 (6 bases). CDR1 is SGDLS, CDR2 YYNGEE, per germline. V gave up 3 bases and J gave up 2 bases, with 11 bases separating them. CDR3 length: 15 residues. CDR3 nucleotides: TGTGCCAGCAGCGAGGACAGTGGGACTAATGAAAAACTGTTTTTT. It translates to CASSEDSGTNEKLFF.

The genes are TRBV6-5 and TRBJ2-7, with 9 bases identical to TRBD1. Germline lookup yields CDR1 MNHEY and CDR2 SVGAGI. The ends lost 4 bases at V and 2 bases at J; junction bases unmatched: 6. The CDR3 sequence is 15 residues long. The CDR3 DNA is TGTGCCAGCAGTTCTGGGGGACAGGGACCCTACGAGCAGTACTTC. Residues: CASSSGGQGPYEQYF.

This clone was seen only once. The chain links TRBV6-5 to TRBJ2-3, with D perhaps TRBD1 (6 bases). The CDR3 is made up of 13 amino acids. The germline V gene encodes CDR1 MNHEY and CDR2 SVGAGI. The ends were cut back, 0 bases at V and 6 bases at J, with 7 bases in the middle. The CDR3 nucleotides read TGTGCCAGCAGTTACTCCGACAGGGATACGCAGTATTTT. Its protein is CASSYSDRDTQYF.

V and J are TRBV30 and TRBJ2-7; D not resolved. The CDR3 spans 11 residues. The V end lost 3 bases, the J end lost 6 bases, and 9 bases lay between the germline ends. Per germline, CDR1 GTSNPN and CDR2 SVGIG (reference sequence). CDR3 nucleotides: TGTGCCTGGAGGGGCCCGACCGAGCAGTACTTC. It yields the protein CAWRGPTEQYF.

This chain joins TRBV29-1 and TRBJ2-7, with TRBD2 matching over 10 bases. Per the germline V gene, CDR1 is SQVTM and CDR2 is ANQGSEA. This CDR3 spans 16 amino acids. This chain's CDR3 is CAYGLAASTTSGEQYF. Written as DNA, the CDR3 is TGCGCCTACGGACTAGCGGCTTCGACTACCAGTGGGGAGCAGTACTTC.

This rearrangement joins TRBV10-3 to TRBJ1-1, with 7 nucleotides matching TRBD1. Losses at the gene ends were 10 bases for V and 6 bases for J; bases not matched to a gene: 8. The CDR3 consists of 12 residues. CDR1 and CDR2 (germline): ENHRY, SYGVKD. CDR3 sequence (DNA): TGTGCCAGCTCAGACAGGGTCGCTGAAGCTTTCTTT. Translation gives CASSDRVAEAFF.

The V call is TRBV12-3 or TRBV12-4, the J call TRBJ2-7, with a weak D call TRBD1 (6 bases). Deletions cut 8 bases from V and 6 bases from J, with 14 bases between. The CDR3 covers 12 residues. The CDR3 loop reads CASGHQGFEQYF. CDR3 bases: TGTGCCAGCGGTCACCAGGGGTTCGAGCAGTACTTC.

The sample holds a few counts of this clone. The V gene is TRBV5-1, the J gene TRBJ1-1, with D tentatively TRBD1 (5 bases). Trimming took 5 bases from V and 8 from J, leaving 10 bases between them. Germline V gene data show CDR1 as SGHRS and CDR2 as YFSETQ. The CDR3 loop spans 11 amino acids. The CDR3 coding sequence is TGCGCCAGCAGTGAAGGGGCCGAAGCTTTCTTT. Translating it yields CASSEGAEAFF.

The chain is built from TRBV11-2 and TRBJ2-7; 7 bases are shared with TRBD1. The V gene's germline CDR1 is SGHAT and CDR2 FQNNGV. This CDR3 region has 13 residues. Losses at the gene ends were 4 bases for V and 3 bases for J; bases not matched to a gene: 3. The CDR3 region is CASSSRTGYEQYF. The CDR3 bases are TGTGCCAGCAGCTCCCGGACAGGCTACGAGCAGTACTTC.

The chain uses TRBV20-1 and TRBJ1-5; D is possibly TRBD1 (6 bases). V was cut by 3 bases and J by 4 bases, with 10 bases left in between. The CDR3 contains 13 residues. The germline CDR1 and CDR2 sequences are DFQATT and SNEGSKA (reference sequence). The CDR3 sequence: CSASNRENQPQHF. The CDR3 DNA reads TGCAGTGCTAGTAACAGGGAAAATCAGCCCCAGCATTTT.

This clone was seen just once. The chain joins TRBV2 to TRBJ1-1; TRBD1 is a possible D gene (6 bases). V gave up 5 bases and J gave up 0 bases, with 13 bases separating them. CDR3 length: 15 amino acids. Germline assignment: CDR1 SNHLY and CDR2 FYNNEI. The CDR3 sequence is CASSFRGGMNTEAFF. The CDR3 DNA follows: TGTGCCAGCAGTTTCAGGGGTGGTATGAACACTGAAGCTTTCTTT.

This chain links TRBV5-1 with TRBJ1-4, with D possibly being TRBD1 (5 bases). V shed 7 bases and J shed 4 bases, with 17 bases lying between them. Germline V gene lookup returns CDR1 SGHRS and CDR2 YFSETQ. This CDR3 is 15 amino acids long. The CDR3 DNA reads as TGCGCCAGCGCCCCCGCCCAGGGTCTTAATGAAAAACTGTTTTTT. This encodes CASAPAQGLNEKLFF.

This rearrangement joins TRBV19 to TRBJ2-3; no firm D call. V lost 4 bases and J 0 bases, leaving 8 bases between the germline ends. Germline assignment: CDR1 LNHDA and CDR2 SQIVND (reference sequence). This CDR3 region has 14 residues. CDR3 DNA sequence: TGTGCCAGTAGTAGCGGATTTAGCACAGATACGCAGTATTTT. It translates to CASSSGFSTDTQYF.

The chain couples TRBV9 to TRBJ2-5, with 11 bases matching TRBD2. This CDR3 is built from 15 residues. Germline V gene sequence: CDR1 SGDLS, CDR2 YYNGEE. The V and J ends lost 0 bases and 3 bases, in that order; junction bases with no gene match: 1. The CDR3 bases are TGTGCCAGCAGCGTAGTTAGCGGGGGGGAAGAGACCCAGTACTTC. It is translated as CASSVVSGGEETQYF.

The J gene is TRBJ1-2, the V gene TRBV30; a possible D gene is TRBD1 (6 bases). Trimming shortened V by 3 bases and J by 8 bases, and 19 bases separated the two germline ends. Germline assignment: CDR1 GTSNPN and CDR2 SVGIG (reference sequence). The CDR3 has 14 residues. In DNA form, the CDR3 reads TGTGCCTGGAGCCTGCTAAGGGACACCAGAGGCTACACCTTC. Its translation: CAWSLLRDTRGYTF.

The chain employs TRBV7-2 and TRBJ1-4; 10 bases agree with TRBD1. V lost 5 bases, J lost 4 bases, and 4 bases stayed unmatched. The CDR3 is 15 residues long. Germline V lookup: CDR1 SGHTA, CDR2 FQGNSA. Written as DNA, the CDR3 is TGTGCCAGCAGCGACCGGGACAGGGGTAATGAAAAACTGTTTTTT. This gives the protein CASSDRDRGNEKLFF.

V usage is TRBV18 and J usage is TRBJ1-2, with a tentative D call TRBD1 (6 bases). CDR3 length: 15 residues. Looked up from germline, CDR1 is KGHSH and CDR2 is LQKENI. Trimming took off 3 bases at V and 8 bases at J, with 19 bases between the two ends. The CDR3 coding sequence is TGTGCCAGCTCACCTGAAACAGGGAAGATAGGAGGCTACACCTTC. This sequence encodes CASSPETGKIGGYTF.

This sequence joins TRBV4-3 and TRBJ1-5; 9 bases are a match to TRBD1. The germline V gene has CDR1 LGHNA and CDR2 YSLEER. CDR3 size: 16 residues. Trimming at V came to 3 bases and at J to 8 bases, leaving 11 bases not matched to a gene. CDR3 in DNA: TGCGCCAGCAGCCAGGGAGCCGGGACAGGGTCGGAGCCCCAGCATTTT. It encodes CASSQGAGTGSEPQHF.

The sample holds a few counts of this clone. The V call is TRBV4-3, the J call TRBJ1-1; D possibly corresponds to TRBD1 (5 bases). Germline assignment: CDR1 LGHNA and CDR2 YSLEER. This CDR3 is 17 amino acids long. Trimming shortened V by 1 base and J by 0 bases, and 15 bases separated the two germline ends. CDR3 region: CASSQVWQGGLNTEAFF. The CDR3 DNA is TGCGCCAGCAGCCAAGTCTGGCAGGGCGGACTGAACACTGAAGCTTTCTTT.

J is TRBJ2-7 and V is TRBV5-6, with TRBD2 as a possible D gene (5 bases). The CDR3 runs 14 residues. V dropped 0 bases and J dropped 5 bases, with 12 bases sitting between them. Germline values: CDR1 SGHDT, CDR2 YYEEEE. CDR3: CASSLAGDGDEQYF. Here the CDR3 DNA reads TGTGCCAGCAGCTTGGCCGGGGATGGGGACGAGCAGTACTTC.

The chain couples TRBV7-2 to TRBJ2-1; no clear D. This CDR3 comprises 15 residues. Between the trimmed V and J ends, which lost 5 bases and 0 bases, there was a span of 11 bases. Germline V gene data show CDR1 as SGHTA and CDR2 as FQGNSA. The CDR3 protein is CASSATTFSYNEQFF. CDR3 sequence (DNA): TGTGCCAGCAGCGCTACGACTTTCTCCTACAATGAGCAGTTCTTC.

The chain uses TRBV5-1 and TRBJ2-2; 7 nucleotides line up with TRBD1. J lost 3 bases, V lost 4 bases, and 3 bases had no gene match. In germline, CDR1 is SGHRS, CDR2 YFSETQ. There are 14 residues in the CDR3. The CDR3 sequence: CASSLGTDTGELFF. The CDR3 coding sequence is TGCGCCAGCAGCCTTGGGACAGACACCGGGGAGCTGTTTTTT.